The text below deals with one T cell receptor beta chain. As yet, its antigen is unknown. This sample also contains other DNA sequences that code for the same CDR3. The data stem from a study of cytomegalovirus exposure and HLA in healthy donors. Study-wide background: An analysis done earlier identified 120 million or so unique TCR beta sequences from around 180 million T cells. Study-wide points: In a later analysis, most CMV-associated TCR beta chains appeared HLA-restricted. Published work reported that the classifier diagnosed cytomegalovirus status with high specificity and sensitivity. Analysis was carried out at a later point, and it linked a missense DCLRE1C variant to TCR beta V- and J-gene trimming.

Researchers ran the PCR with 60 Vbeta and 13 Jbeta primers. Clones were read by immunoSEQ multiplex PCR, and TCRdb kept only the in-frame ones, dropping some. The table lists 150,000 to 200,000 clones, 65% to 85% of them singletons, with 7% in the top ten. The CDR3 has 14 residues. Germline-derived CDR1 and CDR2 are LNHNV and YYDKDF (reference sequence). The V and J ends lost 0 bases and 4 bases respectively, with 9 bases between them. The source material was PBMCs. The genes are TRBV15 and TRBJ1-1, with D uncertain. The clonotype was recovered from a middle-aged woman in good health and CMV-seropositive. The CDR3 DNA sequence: TGTGCCACCAGCAGAGATAACAGTGGCACTGAAGCTTTCTTT. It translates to CATSRDNSGTEAFF.